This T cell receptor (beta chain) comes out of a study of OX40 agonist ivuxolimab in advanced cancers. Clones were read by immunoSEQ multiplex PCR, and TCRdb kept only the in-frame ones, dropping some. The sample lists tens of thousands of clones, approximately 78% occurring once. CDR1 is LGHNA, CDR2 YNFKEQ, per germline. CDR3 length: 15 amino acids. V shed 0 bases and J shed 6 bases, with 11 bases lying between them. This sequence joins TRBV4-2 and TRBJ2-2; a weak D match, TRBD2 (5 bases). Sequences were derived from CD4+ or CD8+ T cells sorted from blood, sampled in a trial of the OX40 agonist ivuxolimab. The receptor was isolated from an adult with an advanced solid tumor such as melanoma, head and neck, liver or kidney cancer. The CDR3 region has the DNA TGTGCCAGCAGCCAAGATATTCGAGGGTCCGGGGAGCTGTTTTTT. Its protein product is CASSQDIRGSGELFF.